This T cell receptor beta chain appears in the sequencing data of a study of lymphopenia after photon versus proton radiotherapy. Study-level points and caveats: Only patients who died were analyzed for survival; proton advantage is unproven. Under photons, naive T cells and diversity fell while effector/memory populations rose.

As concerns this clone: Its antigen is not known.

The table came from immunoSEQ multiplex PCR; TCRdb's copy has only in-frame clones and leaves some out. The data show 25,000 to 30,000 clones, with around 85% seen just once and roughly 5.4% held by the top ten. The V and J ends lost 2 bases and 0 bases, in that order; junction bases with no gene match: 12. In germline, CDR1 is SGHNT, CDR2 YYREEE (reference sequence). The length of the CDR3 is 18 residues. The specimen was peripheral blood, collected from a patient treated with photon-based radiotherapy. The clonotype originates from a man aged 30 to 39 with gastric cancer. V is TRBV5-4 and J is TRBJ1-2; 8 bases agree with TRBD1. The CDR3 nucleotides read TGTGCCAGCAGCTTCTTGACCTTTACAGGGGGGCCTAACTATGGCTACACCTTC. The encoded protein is CASSFLTFTGGPNYGYTF.